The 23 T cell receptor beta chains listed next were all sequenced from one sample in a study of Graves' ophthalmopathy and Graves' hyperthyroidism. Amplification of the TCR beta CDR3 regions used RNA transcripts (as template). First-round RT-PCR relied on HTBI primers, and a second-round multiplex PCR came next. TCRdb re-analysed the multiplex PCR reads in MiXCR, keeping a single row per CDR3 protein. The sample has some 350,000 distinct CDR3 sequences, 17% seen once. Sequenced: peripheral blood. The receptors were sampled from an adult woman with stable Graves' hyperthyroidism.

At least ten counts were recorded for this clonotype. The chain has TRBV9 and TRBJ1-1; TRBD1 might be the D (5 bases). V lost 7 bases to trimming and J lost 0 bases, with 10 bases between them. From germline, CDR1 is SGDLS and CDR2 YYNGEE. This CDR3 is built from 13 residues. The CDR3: CASGQDLNTEAFF. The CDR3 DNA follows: TGTGCCAGCGGACAAGACTTGAACACTGAAGCTTTCTTT.

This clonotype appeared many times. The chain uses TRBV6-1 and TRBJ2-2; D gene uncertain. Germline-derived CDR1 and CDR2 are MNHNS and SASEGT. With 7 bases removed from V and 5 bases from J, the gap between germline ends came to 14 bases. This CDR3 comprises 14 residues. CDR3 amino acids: CASTRYSSTGELFF. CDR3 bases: TGTGCCAGCACGCGGTATAGTTCAACCGGGGAGCTGTTTTTT.

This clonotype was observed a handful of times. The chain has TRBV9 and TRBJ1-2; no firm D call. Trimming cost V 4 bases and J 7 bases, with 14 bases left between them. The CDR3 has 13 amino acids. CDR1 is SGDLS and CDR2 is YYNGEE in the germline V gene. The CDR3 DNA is TGTGCCAGCAGCTCCGAGGGTCTACGTGGCTACACCTTC. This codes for CASSSEGLRGYTF.

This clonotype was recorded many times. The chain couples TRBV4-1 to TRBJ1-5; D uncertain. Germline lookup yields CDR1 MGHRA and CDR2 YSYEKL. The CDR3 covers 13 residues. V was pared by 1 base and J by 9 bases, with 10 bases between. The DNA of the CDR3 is TGCGCCAGCAGCCAAGGCGTGTTGGCGCCCCAGCATTTT. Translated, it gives CASSQGVLAPQHF.

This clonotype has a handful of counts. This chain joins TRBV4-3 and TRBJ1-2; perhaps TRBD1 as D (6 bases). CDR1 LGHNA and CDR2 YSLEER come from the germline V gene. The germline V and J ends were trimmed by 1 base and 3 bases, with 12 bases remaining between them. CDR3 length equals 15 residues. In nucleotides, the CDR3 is TGCGCCAGCAGCCAAGCCGCGGGGGCGGACTATGGCTACACCTTC. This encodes CASSQAAGADYGYTF.

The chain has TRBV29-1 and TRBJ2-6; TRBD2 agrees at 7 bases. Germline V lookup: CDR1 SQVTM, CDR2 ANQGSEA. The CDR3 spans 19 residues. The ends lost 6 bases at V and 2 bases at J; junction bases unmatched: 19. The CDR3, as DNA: TGCAGCGTGCGGCTGTTTGCGGGGGACCAGGAGGCTGGGGCCAACGTCCTGACTTTC. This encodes CSVRLFAGDQEAGANVLTF.

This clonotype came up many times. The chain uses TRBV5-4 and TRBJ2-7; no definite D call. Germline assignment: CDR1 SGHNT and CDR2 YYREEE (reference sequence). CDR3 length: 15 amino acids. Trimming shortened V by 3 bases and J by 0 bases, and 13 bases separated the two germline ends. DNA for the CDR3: TGTGCCAGCAGCTCAAAATCCACCGGCTCCTACGAGCAGTACTTC. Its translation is CASSSKSTGSYEQYF.

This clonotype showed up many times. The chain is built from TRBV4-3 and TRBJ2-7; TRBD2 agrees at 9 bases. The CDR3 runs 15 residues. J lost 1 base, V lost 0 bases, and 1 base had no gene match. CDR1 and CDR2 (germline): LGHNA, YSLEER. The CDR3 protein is CASSQDLAGSYEQYF. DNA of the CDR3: TGCGCCAGCAGCCAAGATCTAGCGGGATCCTACGAGCAGTACTTC.

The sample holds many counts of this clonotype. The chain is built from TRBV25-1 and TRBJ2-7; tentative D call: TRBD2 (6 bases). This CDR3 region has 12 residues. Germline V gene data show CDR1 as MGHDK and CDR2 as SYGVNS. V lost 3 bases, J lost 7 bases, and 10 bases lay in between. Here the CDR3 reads CASSDGLKEQYF. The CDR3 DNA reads TGTGCCAGCAGTGACGGACTAAAAGAGCAGTACTTC.

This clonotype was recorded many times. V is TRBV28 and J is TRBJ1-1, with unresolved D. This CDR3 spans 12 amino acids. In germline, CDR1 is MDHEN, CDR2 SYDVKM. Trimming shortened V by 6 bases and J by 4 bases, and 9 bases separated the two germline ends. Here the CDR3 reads CASRDRSTEAFF. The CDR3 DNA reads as TGTGCCAGCAGAGACCGTTCCACTGAAGCTTTCTTT.

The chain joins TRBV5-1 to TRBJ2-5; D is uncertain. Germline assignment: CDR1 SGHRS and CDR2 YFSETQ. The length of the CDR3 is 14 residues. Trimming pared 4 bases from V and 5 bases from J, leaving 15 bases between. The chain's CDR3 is CASSGEVTGETQYF. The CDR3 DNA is TGCGCCAGCAGCGGAGAGGTTACCGGGGAGACCCAGTACTTC. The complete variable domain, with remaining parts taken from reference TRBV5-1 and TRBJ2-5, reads KAGVTQTPRYLIKTRGQQVTLSCSPISGHRSVSWYQQTPGQGLQFLFEYFSETQRNKGNFPGRFSGRQFSNSRSEMNVSTLELGDSALYLCASSGEVTGETQYFGPGTRLLVL.

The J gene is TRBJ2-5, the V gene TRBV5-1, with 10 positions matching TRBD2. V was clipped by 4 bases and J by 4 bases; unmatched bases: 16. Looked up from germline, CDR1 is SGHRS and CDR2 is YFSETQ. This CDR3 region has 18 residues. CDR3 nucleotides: TGCGCCAGCAGCCCTGGCTGGGGAAGCGTAGCGGGAGGAGAGACCCAGTACTTC. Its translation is CASSPGWGSVAGGETQYF.

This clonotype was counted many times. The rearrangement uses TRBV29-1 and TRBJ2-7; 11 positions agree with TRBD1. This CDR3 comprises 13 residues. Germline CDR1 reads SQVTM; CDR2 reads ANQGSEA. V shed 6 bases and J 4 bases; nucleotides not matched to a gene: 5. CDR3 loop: CSVRTGGGYEQYF. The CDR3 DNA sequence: TGCAGCGTGCGGACAGGGGGCGGATACGAGCAGTACTTC.

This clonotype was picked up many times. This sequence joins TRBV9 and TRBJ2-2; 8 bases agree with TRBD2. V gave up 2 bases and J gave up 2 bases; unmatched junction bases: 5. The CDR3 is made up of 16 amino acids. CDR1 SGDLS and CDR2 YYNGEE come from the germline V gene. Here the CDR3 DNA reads TGTGCCAGCAGCGTCCAAACTAGCGGAAACACCGGGGAGCTGTTTTTT. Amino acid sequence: CASSVQTSGNTGELFF.

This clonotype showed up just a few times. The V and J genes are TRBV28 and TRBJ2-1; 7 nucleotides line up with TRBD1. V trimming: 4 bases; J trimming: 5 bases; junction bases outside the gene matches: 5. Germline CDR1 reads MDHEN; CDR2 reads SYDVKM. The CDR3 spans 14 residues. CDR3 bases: TGTGCCAGCAGTTCTGGACAGGCTAACAATGAGCAGTTCTTC. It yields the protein CASSSGQANNEQFF.

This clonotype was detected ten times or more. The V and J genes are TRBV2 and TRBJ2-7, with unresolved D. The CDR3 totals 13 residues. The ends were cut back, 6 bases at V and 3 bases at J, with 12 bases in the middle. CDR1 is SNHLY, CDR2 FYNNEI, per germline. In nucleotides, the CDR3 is TGTGCCAGCAGACTCTATCCGGGCTACGAGCAGTACTTC. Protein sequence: CASRLYPGYEQYF. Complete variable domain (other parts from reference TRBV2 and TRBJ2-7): EPEVTQTPSHQVTQMGQEVILRCVPISNHLYFYWYRQILGQKVEFLVSFYNNEISEKSEIFDDQFSVERPDGSNFTLKIRSTKLEDSAMYFCASRLYPGYEQYFGPGTRLTVT.

In DNA, the CDR3 is TGTGCCAGCAGTTCCGACACACCCGTCGAGCAGTACGTC. Translating it yields CASSSDTPVEQYV. The chain combines TRBV28 with TRBJ2-7; unclear D gene. The CDR3 covers 13 residues. The V gene's germline CDR1 is MDHEN and CDR2 SYDVKM. Between the trimmed V and J ends, which lost 4 bases and 6 bases, there was a span of 13 bases.

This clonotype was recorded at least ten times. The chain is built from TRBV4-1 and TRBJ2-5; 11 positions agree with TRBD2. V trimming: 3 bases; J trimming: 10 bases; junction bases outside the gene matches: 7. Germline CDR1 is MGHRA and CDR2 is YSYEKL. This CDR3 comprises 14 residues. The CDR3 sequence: CASSQAMTSGDQYF. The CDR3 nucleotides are TGCGCCAGCAGCCAGGCGATGACTAGCGGGGACCAGTACTTC.

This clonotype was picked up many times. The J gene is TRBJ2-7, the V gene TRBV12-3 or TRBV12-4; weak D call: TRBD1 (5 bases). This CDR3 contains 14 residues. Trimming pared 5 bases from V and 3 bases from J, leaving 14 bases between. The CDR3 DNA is TGTGCCAGCAGTAGGCTCCAGGGCCACTACGAGCAGTACTTC. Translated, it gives CASSRLQGHYEQYF.

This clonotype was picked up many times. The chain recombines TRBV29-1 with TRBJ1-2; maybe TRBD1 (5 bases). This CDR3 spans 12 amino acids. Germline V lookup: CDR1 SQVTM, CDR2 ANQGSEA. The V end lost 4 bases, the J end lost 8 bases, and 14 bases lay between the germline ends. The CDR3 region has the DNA TGCAGCGTTGTAGGCAGGGTGGACGGCTACACCTTC. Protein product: CSVVGRVDGYTF. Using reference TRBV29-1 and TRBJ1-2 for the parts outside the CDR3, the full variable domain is SAVISQKPSRDICQRGTSLTIQCQVDSQVTMMFWYRQQPGQSLTLIATANQGSEATYESGFVIDKFPISRPNLTFSTLTVSNMSPEDSSIYLCSVVGRVDGYTFGSGTRLTVV.

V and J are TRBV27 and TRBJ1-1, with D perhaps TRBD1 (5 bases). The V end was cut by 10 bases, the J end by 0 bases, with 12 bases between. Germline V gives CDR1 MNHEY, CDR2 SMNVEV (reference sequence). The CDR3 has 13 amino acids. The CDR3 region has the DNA TGTGCCACCCTGGACATCATGAACACTGAAGCTTTCTTT. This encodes CATLDIMNTEAFF.

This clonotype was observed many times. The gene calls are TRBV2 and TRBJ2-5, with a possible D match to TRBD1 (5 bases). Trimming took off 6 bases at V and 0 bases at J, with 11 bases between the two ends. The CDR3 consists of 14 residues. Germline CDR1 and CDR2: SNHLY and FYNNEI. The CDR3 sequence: CASRPSTDQETQYF. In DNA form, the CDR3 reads TGTGCCAGCAGACCTTCGACAGACCAAGAGACCCAGTACTTC.

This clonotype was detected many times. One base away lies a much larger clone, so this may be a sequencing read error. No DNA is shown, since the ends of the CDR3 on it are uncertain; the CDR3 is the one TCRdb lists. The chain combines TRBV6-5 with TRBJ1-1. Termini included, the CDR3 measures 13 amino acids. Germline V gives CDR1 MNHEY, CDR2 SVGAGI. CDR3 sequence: CASSFGLGTEASF.